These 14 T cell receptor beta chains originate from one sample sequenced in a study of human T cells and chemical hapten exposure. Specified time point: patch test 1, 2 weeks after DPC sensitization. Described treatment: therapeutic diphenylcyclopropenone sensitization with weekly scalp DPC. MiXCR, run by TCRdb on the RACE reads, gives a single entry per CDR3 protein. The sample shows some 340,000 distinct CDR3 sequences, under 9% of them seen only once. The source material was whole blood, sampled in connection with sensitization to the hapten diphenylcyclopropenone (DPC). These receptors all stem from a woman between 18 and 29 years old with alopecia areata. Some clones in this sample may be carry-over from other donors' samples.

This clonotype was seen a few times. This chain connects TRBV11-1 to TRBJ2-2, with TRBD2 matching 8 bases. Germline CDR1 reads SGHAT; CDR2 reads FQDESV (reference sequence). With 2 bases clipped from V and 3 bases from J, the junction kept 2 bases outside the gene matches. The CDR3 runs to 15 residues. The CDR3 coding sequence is TGTGCCAGCAGCTTAAGACTAGCGTACACCGGGGAGCTGTTTTTT. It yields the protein CASSLRLAYTGELFF.

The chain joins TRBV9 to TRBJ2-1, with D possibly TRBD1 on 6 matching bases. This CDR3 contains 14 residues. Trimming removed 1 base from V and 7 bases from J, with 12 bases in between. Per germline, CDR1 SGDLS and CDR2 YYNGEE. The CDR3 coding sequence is TGTGCCAGCAGCGTAAGTTCCAGGGGAAATGAGCAGTTCTTC. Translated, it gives CASSVSSRGNEQFF.

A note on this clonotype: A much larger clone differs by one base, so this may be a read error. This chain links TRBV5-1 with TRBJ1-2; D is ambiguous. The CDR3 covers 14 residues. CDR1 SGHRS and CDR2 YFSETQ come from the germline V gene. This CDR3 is CASILSASNYGYTF. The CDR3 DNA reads TGCGCCAGCATCTTGTCAGCGTCTAACTATGGCTACACCTTC.

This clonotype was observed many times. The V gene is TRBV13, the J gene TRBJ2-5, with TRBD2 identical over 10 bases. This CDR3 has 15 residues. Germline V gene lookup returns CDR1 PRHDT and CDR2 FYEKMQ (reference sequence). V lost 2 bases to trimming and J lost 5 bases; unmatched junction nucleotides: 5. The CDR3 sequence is CASSLTAGGHETQYF. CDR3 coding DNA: TGTGCCAGCAGCTTAACAGCGGGGGGGCACGAGACCCAGTACTTC.

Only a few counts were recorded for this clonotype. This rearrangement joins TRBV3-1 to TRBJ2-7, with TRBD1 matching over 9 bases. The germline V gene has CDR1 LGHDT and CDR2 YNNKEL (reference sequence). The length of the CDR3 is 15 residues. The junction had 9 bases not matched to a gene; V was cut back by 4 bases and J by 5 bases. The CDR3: CASSLVGQGKNEQYF. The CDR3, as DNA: TGTGCCAGCAGCCTGGTCGGACAGGGGAAAAACGAGCAGTACTTC.

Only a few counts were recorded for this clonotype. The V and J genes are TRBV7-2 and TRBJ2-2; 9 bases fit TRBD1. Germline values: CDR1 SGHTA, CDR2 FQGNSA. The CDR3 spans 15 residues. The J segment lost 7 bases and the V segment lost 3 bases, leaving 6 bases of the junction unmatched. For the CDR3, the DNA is TGTGCCAGCAGCTTGTACAGGGGGCTTGGCGGGGAGCTGTTTTTT. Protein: CASSLYRGLGGELFF.

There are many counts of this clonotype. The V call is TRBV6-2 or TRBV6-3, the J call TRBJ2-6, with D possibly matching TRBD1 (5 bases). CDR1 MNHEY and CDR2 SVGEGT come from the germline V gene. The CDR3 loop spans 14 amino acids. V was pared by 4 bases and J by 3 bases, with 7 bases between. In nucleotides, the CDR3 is TGTGCCAGCAGTTTCGGACATGGGGCCAACGTCCTGACTTTC. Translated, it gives CASSFGHGANVLTF.

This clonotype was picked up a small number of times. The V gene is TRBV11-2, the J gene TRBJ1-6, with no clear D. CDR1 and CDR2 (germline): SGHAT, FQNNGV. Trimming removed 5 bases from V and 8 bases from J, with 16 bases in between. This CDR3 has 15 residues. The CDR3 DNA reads TGTGCCAGCAGCCTAACTTTCCTTGGACATTCACCCCTCCACTTT. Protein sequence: CASSLTFLGHSPLHF.

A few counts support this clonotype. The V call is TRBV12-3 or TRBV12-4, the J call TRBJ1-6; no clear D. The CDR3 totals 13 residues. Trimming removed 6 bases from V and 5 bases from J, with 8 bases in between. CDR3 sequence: CASRLPNNSPLHF. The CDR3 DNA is TGTGCCAGCAGACTTCCCAATAATTCACCCCTCCACTTT.

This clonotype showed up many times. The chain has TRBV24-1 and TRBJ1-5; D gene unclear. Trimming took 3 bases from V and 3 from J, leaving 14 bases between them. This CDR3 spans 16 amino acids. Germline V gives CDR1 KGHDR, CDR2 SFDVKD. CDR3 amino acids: CATSDPPATNNQPQHF. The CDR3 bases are TGTGCCACCAGTGATCCCCCGGCCACCAACAATCAGCCCCAGCATTTT.

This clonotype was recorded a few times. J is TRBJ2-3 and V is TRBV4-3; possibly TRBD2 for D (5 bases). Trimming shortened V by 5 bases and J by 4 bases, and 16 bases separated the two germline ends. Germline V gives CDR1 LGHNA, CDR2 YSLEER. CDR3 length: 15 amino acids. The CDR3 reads CASSESGPHADTQYF. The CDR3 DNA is TGCGCCAGCAGCGAGAGCGGACCTCACGCAGATACGCAGTATTTT.

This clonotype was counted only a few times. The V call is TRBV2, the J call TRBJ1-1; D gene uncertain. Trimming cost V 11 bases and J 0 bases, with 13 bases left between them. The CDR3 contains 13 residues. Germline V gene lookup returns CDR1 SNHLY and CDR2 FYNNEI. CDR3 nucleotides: TGTGCCCAGAGGGTCATCTTGAACACTGAAGCTTTCTTT. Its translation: CAQRVILNTEAFF.

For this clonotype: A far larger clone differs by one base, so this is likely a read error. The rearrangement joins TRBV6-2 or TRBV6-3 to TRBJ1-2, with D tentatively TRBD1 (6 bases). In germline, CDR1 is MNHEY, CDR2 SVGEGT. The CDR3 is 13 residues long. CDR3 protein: CASSPQGNYSYTF. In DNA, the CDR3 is TGTGCCAGCAGTCCCCAGGGGAACTATAGCTACACCTTC.

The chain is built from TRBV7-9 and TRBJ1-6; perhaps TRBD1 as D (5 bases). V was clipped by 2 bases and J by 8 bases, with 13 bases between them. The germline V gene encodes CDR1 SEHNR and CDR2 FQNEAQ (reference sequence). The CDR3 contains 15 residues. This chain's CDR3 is CASSLIQGSYSPLHF. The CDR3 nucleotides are TGTGCCAGCAGCTTAATTCAGGGTTCATATTCACCCCTCCACTTT. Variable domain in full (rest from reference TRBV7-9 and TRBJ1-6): DTGVSQNPRHKITKRGQNVTFRCDPISEHNRLYWYRQTLGQGPEFLTYFQNEAQLEKSRLLSDRFSAERPKGSFSTLEIQRTEQGDSAMYLCASSLIQGSYSPLHFGNGTRLTVT.